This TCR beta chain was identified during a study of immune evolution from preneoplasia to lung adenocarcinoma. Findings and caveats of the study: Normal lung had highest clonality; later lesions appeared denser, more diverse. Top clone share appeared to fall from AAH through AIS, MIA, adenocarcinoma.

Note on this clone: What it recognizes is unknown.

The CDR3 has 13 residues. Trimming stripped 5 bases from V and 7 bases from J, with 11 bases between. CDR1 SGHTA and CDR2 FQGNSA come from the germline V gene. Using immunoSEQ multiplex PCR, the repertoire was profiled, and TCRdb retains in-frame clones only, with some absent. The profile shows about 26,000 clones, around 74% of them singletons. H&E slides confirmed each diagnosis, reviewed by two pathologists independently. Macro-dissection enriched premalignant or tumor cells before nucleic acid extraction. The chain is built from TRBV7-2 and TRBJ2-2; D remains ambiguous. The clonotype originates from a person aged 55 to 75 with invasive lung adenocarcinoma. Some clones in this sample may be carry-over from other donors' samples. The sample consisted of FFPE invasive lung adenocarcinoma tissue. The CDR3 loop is CASSPDRIGELFF. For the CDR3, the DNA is TGTGCCAGCAGCCCCGATCGGATCGGGGAGCTGTTTTTT.